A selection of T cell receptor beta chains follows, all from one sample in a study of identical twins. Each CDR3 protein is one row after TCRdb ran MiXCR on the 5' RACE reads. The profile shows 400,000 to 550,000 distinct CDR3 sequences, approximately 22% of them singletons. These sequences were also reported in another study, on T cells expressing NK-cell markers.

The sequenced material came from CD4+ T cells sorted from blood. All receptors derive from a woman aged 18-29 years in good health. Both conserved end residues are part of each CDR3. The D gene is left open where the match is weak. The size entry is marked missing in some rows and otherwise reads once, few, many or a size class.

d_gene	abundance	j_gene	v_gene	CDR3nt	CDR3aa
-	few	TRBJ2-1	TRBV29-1	TGCAGCGTTGGGGACGGGAGTATTGAGCAGTTCTTC	CSVGDGSIEQFF
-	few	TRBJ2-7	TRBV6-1	TGTGCCAGCACCAACGGCAGGGTCCGGGGATACGAGCAGTACTTC	CASTNGRVRGYEQYF
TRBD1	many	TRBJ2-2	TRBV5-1	TGCGCCAGCAGCCGTAGGACAGGGGACACCGGGGAGCTGTTTTTT	CASSRRTGDTGELFF
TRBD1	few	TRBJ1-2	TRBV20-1	TGCAGTGCTAGAACCTCGGACAGGGGGCAGGGTGGCTACACCTTC	CSARTSDRGQGGYTF
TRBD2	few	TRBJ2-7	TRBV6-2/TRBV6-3	TGTGCCAGCGGGCCCAAGGGGCTAGCGGACTCCTACGAGCAGTACTTC	CASGPKGLADSYEQYF
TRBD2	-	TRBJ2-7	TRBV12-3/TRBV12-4	TGTACCTGCAGTTTAGCGCTAAGGGGACTAGCGGGAGTTTCCGAGCAGTACTTC	CTCSLALRGLAGVSEQYF
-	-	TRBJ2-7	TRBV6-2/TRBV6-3	TGTGCCAGCAAGGGAAGGGATCGGGGGAGCTCCTACGAGCAGTACTTC	CASKGRDRGSSYEQYF
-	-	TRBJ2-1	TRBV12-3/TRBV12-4	TGTGCCAGCAGTTTTAGCGGTACCCAGCAGTTCTTC	CASSFSGTQQFF
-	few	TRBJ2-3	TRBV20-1	TGCAGTGCTCTGGGAAGGTCCGCCGGCATCAGGCTGCAGTATTTT	CSALGRSAGIRLQYF
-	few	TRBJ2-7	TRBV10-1	TGCGCCAGCAGTGTAGGGTTCGAGCAGTACTTC	CASSVGFEQYF
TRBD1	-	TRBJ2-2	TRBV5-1	TGCGCCAGCAGTTTGGGACAGAGGACCAACACCGGGGAGCTGTTTTTT	CASSLGQRTNTGELFF